The 13 T cell receptor beta chains in this list originate from one sample, sequenced in a study of T cell responses to AZD1222 COVID-19 vaccine. Only in-frame clones appear in the TCRdb table, and some are missing; sequencing was by immunoSEQ multiplex PCR. The sample comprises around 140,000 clones, about 94% of which are singletons, and about 5% rests with the top ten. The specimen was peripheral blood, collected on day 0 of AZD1222 vaccination. The receptors were gathered from an adult in good health.

J is TRBJ2-3 and V is TRBV3-1 (or the pseudogene TRBV3-2); 9 bases are shared with TRBD2. The CDR3 has 17 residues. Per the germline V gene, CDR1 is LGHDT and CDR2 is YNNKEL (reference sequence). The J segment lost 3 bases and the V segment lost 4 bases, leaving 11 bases of the junction unmatched. Written as DNA, the CDR3 is TGTGCCAGCAGCCGCGACCCGGGTACTAGCGGGACAGATACGCAGTATTTT. Translation gives CASSRDPGTSGTDTQYF.

The chain couples TRBV29-1 to TRBJ2-1; 9 nucleotides agree with TRBD2. The germline V gene has CDR1 SQVTM and CDR2 ANQGSEA. There are 14 residues in the CDR3. The ends lost 3 bases at V and 1 base at J; junction bases unmatched: 1. Here the CDR3 reads CSVDAGGSYNEQFF. Here the CDR3 DNA reads TGCAGCGTTGATGCGGGGGGGTCCTACAATGAGCAGTTCTTC.

The V call is TRBV19, the J call TRBJ2-1; D assignment may be TRBD1 or TRBD2 (5 bases each). V dropped 4 bases and J dropped 6 bases, with 25 bases sitting between them. Germline CDR1 and CDR2: LNHDA and SQIVND (reference sequence). CDR3 length: 18 amino acids. The CDR3 coding sequence is TGTGCCAGTAGTAGTACCAGACCCAGGGTAGGGAGTGCCAATGAGCAGTTCTTC. It specifies CASSSTRPRVGSANEQFF.

Details on this clone: Since no conserved phenylalanine or tryptophan closes the CDR3, a read error is the likely cause. The limits of the CDR3 on the DNA are not certain, so only TCRdb's listed CDR3 is given. This chain connects TRBV27 to TRBJ1-5. Germline lookup yields CDR1 MNHEY and CDR2 SMNVEV (reference sequence). The CDR3 is made up of 11 amino acids, end residues included. The CDR3 loop is CASSLLTPATN.

The chain uses TRBV28 and TRBJ1-3, with 8 positions matching TRBD1. V dropped 10 bases and J dropped 2; count of bases not matched to a gene: 7. Germline CDR1 reads MDHEN; CDR2 reads SYDVKM. This CDR3 is 14 amino acids long. The CDR3 sequence is CATLPGGTGNTIYF. The CDR3 region has the DNA TGTGCCACTTTACCAGGGGGCACTGGAAACACCATATATTTT.

The chain couples TRBV29-1 to TRBJ2-1; 9 nucleotides align to TRBD1. Germline V gene data show CDR1 as SQVTM and CDR2 as ANQGSEA. Trimming cost V 7 bases and J 3 bases; bases outside gene matches: 1. CDR3 length: 12 amino acids. CDR3 sequence (DNA): TGCAGCGCGGGACAGGGCTACAATGAGCAGTTCTTC. Translated: CSAGQGYNEQFF.

This clone is a singleton in its sample. This chain connects TRBV7-9 to TRBJ1-1, with 9 bases matching TRBD1. There are 14 residues in the CDR3. J was trimmed by 4 bases and V by 7 bases; bases with no gene match: 7. Germline CDR1 SEHNR, CDR2 FQNEAQ (reference sequence). CDR3 nucleotides: TGTGCCAGCACAGGGGACAGGGCGGCCACTGAAGCTTTCTTT. It encodes CASTGDRAATEAFF.

The CDR3 DNA reads TGTGCCAGCAGCAAAGAGCCGGGGTTGGGGAATGAGCAGTTCTTC. Translation gives CASSKEPGLGNEQFF. This chain links TRBV21-1 with TRBJ2-1; the table calls TRBD2, which could not be checked here. TRBV21-1 is designated a pseudogene. The CDR3 spans 15 residues.

The rearrangement joins TRBV2 to TRBJ1-5, with 12 bases that match TRBD1. Germline-derived CDR1 and CDR2 are SNHLY and FYNNEI. The CDR3 contains 17 residues. The J segment lost 1 base and the V segment lost 7 bases, leaving 8 bases of the junction unmatched. This CDR3 is CASTGTGGPSSNQPQHF. DNA of the CDR3: TGTGCCAGCACCGGGACAGGGGGCCCCTCCAGCAATCAGCCCCAGCATTTT.

V gene TRBV13 combines with J gene TRBJ1-2, with D unclear. Trimming left V 0 bases short and J 7 bases short, with 6 bases between. The V gene's germline CDR1 is PRHDT and CDR2 FYEKMQ (reference sequence). The CDR3 is made up of 12 amino acids. CDR3 coding DNA: TGTGCCAGCAGCTTAGGCAGTTCTGGCTACACCTTC. Protein product: CASSLGSSGYTF.

This clone occurred once. The chain is built from TRBV19 and TRBJ2-1; perhaps TRBD1 as D (5 bases). The V end was cut by 9 bases, the J end by 15 bases, with 18 bases between. The germline V gene has CDR1 LNHDA and CDR2 SQIVND (reference sequence). This CDR3 is built from 11 residues. The CDR3 DNA reads TGTGCCAGCACCGATGAGACAGCTGTGTTCTTC. Amino acid sequence: CASTDETAVFF.

V and J are TRBV2 and TRBJ2-5; 9 nucleotides agree with TRBD1. There are 14 residues in the CDR3. The trim removed 8 bases at V and 5 bases at J, leaving 9 bases unmatched. Germline V gene lookup returns CDR1 SNHLY and CDR2 FYNNEI. The CDR3 DNA sequence: TGTGCCAGCGGGAGGACAGGGGTTGGGGAGACCCAGTACTTC. As protein: CASGRTGVGETQYF.

This clone was observed a single time. V usage is TRBV3-1 (or the pseudogene TRBV3-2) and J usage is TRBJ2-7; TRBD2 aligns across 8 bases. The CDR3 length is 17 residues. The V segment lost 0 bases and the J segment 4 bases; nucleotides outside the gene matches: 11. The germline gives CDR1 LGHDT, CDR2 YNNKEL (reference sequence). The CDR3 bases are TGTGCCAGCAGCCAAGATCTGGGCGCGGGAGGCAATTACGAGCAGTACTTC. It codes for CASSQDLGAGGNYEQYF.